A single T cell receptor beta chain is shown here with its context. No antigen is known for it. V gave up 10 bases and J gave up 5 bases, with 18 bases separating them. CDR3 length: 14 amino acids. Germline values: CDR1 SNHLY, CDR2 FYNNEI. CD45RA+ naive and CD45RA-negative memory subsets were separated from CD4+ cells. Produced via immunoSEQ multiplex PCR; TCRdb's table is partial and in-frame only. The data contain around 700,000 clones, 72% of them seen just once; the ten biggest clones take up approximately 1.8%. The data belong to a study of shared clonotypes between healthy human individuals. In the study overall: CD4 naive cells filled three plates per donor, CD4 memory three, CD8 naive two and CD8 memory one. Notes on the study in general: Collection of samples was limited to blood; tissue repertoires likely differ.

The V gene is TRBV2, the J gene TRBJ2-1; D gene uncertain. The sequenced sample was memory CD4+ T cells sorted from blood. The subset was: CD45RA-negative fraction. The sequence was obtained from a woman aged 25 to 39 in good health. CDR3 DNA: TGTGCCACAGTCAGATTAGGTACGCACAATGAGCAGTTCTTC. Translated, it gives CATVRLGTHNEQFF.